This entry lists 7 T cell receptor beta chains sequenced from one sample in a study of breast tumors, draining lymph nodes, adjacent tissues. TCRdb used MiXCR to reprocess the multiplex PCR reads, holding one entry per CDR3 protein. The sample records a few hundred thousand distinct CDR3 sequences, less than 45% being singletons. Breast cancer patients provided tissue from their axillary draining lymph nodes. The sample consisted of axillary lymph node tissue. The receptor set was obtained from a female donor with breast cancer. Some clones in this sample may be carry-over from other donors' samples.

About this clonotype itself: One end of the junction fails to match germline, which may point to a read error. This rearrangement joins TRBV6-4 to TRBJ2-6; D remains ambiguous. CDR1 is MRHNA, CDR2 SNTAGT, per germline. This CDR3 has 11 amino acids. This chain's CDR3 is CAGSVVNVLTF. In DNA, the CDR3 is TGTGCCGGCAGTGTGGTCAACGTCCTGACTTTC.

V gene TRBV19 combines with J gene TRBJ2-3, with D perhaps matching TRBD2 (7 bases). Trimming pared 7 bases from V and 4 bases from J, leaving 12 bases between. This CDR3 is 13 amino acids long. Germline loops: CDR1 LNHDA, CDR2 SQIVND (reference sequence). CDR3 sequence: CASTLGGADTQYF. The CDR3 DNA sequence: TGTGCCAGTACCCTAGGGGGGGCAGATACGCAGTATTTT.

This chain connects TRBV5-4 to TRBJ2-7; D is undetermined. The germline gives CDR1 SGHNT, CDR2 YYREEE (reference sequence). The CDR3 spans 12 residues. V was clipped by 0 bases and J by 5 bases, with 6 bases between them. For the CDR3, the DNA is TGTGCCAGCAGCTTGGCTTTAAACGAGCAGTACTTC. It yields the protein CASSLALNEQYF.

Notes on this clonotype: A read error may produce the germline difference seen at one junction end. This rearrangement joins TRBV11-3 to TRBJ2-7, with D possibly being TRBD1 or TRBD2 (6 bases each). The CDR3 extends over 15 amino acids. Germline V CDR1 and CDR2: SGHNT, YENEEA. In DNA, the CDR3 is TGTGCCAGCAGCACACCGGGGGCCACCCTATACGAGCAGTACTTT. This translates into CASSTPGATLYEQYF.

CDR3 coding DNA: TGTGCCACCAGCAGCTTAGGGCGGGATAATTCACCCCTCCACTTT. This gives the protein CATSSLGRDNSPLHF. The V and J genes are TRBV15 and TRBJ1-6; D gene uncertain. The V end was cut by 3 bases, the J end by 5 bases, with 11 bases between. CDR3 size: 15 residues. Germline loops: CDR1 LNHNV, CDR2 YYDKDF (reference sequence).

This clonotype was picked up many times. The chain recombines TRBV7-2 with TRBJ1-4; no clear D gene. This CDR3 contains 15 residues. CDR1 SGHTA and CDR2 FQGNSA come from the germline V gene. The V and J ends lost 4 bases and 4 bases respectively, with 13 bases between them. The CDR3 sequence: CASSSDPGFNEKLFF. In nucleotides, the CDR3 is TGTGCCAGCAGCTCAGACCCAGGATTTAATGAAAAACTGTTTTTT.

This clonotype appeared many times. This chain joins TRBV2 and TRBJ2-2, with 7 bases that match TRBD2. Losses at the gene ends were 9 bases for V and 1 base for J; bases not matched to a gene: 2. CDR1 and CDR2 from the germline V gene are SNHLY and FYNNEI. The CDR3 is made up of 13 amino acids. DNA of the CDR3: TGTGCCAGAAGCGGGGAGAACACCGGGGAGCTGTTTTTT. This translates into CARSGENTGELFF.